This T cell receptor beta chain emerged from a study of beta chain features in type 1 diabetes. Broader study findings: PCR might pick shorter templates more often, in the same way for patients and controls. Shorter TCRB CDR3s, moderately but significantly so, were found in Type 1 diabetes patients in all four CD4+ subsets. For patients, the naive, central memory and Treg TCRB repertoires appeared more alike than for healthy donors.

Expressed TCRB transcripts got sequenced, as all isolated RNA was reverse transcribed. The table came from immunoSEQ multiplex PCR; TCRdb's copy has only in-frame clones and leaves some out. Of some 230,000 clones in the sample, over 7.5% are singletons; the top ten hold under 0.045%. Blood was drawn once from each donor into heparinised tubes. The draws averaged about 0.11 L. After removal of 5 bases from V and 4 bases from J, the junction contained 8 bases not matched to a gene. This CDR3 is built from 16 residues. Germline lookup yields CDR1 SGHTA and CDR2 FQGTGA. This clone showed up just a few times. Its antigen remains unknown.

Specimen: naive CD4+ T cells from blood. This receptor was taken from a young woman in good health. The rearrangement links TRBV7-3 to TRBJ2-1; 10 nucleotides line up with TRBD2. In DNA form, the CDR3 reads TGTGCCAGCAGCCCCCCGCCTAGCGGGGGATACAATGAGCAGTTCTTC. Translated: CASSPPPSGGYNEQFF. The full variable domain, completed using reference TRBV7-3 and TRBJ2-1, is GAGVSQTPSNKVTEKGKYVELRCDPISGHTALYWYRQSLGQGPEFLIYFQGTGAADDSGLPNDRFFAVRPEGSVSTLKIQRTERGDSAVYLCASSPPPSGGYNEQFFGPGTRLTVL.